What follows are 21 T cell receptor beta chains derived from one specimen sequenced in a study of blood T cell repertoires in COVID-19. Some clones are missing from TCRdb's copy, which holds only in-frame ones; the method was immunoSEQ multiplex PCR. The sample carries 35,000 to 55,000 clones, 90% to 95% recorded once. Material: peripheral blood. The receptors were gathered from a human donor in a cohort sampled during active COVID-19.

CDR3 nucleotides: TGTGCCAGCAGCCCACGGACAGGGAAAAATGAAAAACTGTTTTTT. Its protein product is CASSPRTGKNEKLFF. The V and J genes are TRBV7-7 and TRBJ1-4, with 8 bases that match TRBD1. This CDR3 has 15 residues. Losses at the gene ends were 5 bases for V and 5 bases for J; bases not matched to a gene: 7. CDR1 SSHAT and CDR2 FNYEAQ come from the germline V gene (reference sequence).

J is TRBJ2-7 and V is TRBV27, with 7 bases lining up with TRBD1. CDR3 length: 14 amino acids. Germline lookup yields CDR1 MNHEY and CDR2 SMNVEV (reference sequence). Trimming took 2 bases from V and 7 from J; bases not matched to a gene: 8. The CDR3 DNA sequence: TGTGCCAGCAGTTTAAACAGGGGTCTGAGGGAGCAGTACTTC. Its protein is CASSLNRGLREQYF.

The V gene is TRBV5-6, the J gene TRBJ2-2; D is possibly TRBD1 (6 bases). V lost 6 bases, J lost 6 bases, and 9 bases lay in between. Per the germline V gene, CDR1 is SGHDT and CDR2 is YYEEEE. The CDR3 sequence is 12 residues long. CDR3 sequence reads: CASNRDPGELFF. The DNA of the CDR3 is TGTGCCAGCAACAGGGATCCCGGGGAGCTGTTTTTT.

Here the CDR3 DNA reads TGTGCCTGGACGGGACTAGCGGGGGGGCTTAACACCGGGGAGCTGTTTTTT. This translates into CAWTGLAGGLNTGELFF. This rearrangement joins TRBV30 to TRBJ2-2; 16 bases are a match to TRBD2. The CDR3 contains 17 residues. With V trimmed by 4 bases and J by 2 bases, 4 bases remained unmatched. The germline V gene encodes CDR1 GTSNPN and CDR2 SVGIG (reference sequence).

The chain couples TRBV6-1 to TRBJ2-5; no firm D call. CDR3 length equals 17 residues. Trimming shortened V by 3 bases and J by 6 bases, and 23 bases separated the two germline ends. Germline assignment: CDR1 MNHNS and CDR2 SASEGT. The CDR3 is CASSESRSDIWVQTQYF. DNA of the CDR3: TGTGCCAGCAGTGAGTCCAGATCAGACATATGGGTGCAGACCCAGTACTTC.

Here the CDR3 reads CASTPIAGGVGYTF. The DNA of the CDR3 is TGTGCCAGCACCCCGATCGCGGGTGGCGTAGGCTACACCTTC. The chain employs TRBV3-1 (or the pseudogene TRBV3-2) and TRBJ1-2; D call uncertain. CDR1 and CDR2 (germline): LGHDT, YNNKEL (reference sequence). V was cut by 7 bases and J by 8 bases, with 20 bases left in between. The length of the CDR3 is 14 residues.

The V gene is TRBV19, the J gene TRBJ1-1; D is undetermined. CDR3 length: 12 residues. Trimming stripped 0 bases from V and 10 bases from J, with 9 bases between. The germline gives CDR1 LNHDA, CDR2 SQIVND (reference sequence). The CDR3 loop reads CASSIDQGGAFF. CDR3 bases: TGTGCCAGTAGTATAGATCAAGGCGGAGCTTTCTTT.

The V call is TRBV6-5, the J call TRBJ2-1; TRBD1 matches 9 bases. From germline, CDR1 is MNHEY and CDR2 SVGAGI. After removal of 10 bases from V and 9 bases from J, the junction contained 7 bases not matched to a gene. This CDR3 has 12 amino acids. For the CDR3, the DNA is TGTGCCATACGACAGGGGGACGGTGAGCAGTTCTTC. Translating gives CAIRQGDGEQFF.

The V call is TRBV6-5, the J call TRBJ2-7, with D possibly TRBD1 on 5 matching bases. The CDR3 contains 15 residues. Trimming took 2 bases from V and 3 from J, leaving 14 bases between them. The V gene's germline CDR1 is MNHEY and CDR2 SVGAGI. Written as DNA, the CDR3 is TGTGCCAGCAGTTACGCCTGGGGCCAAAACTACGAGCAGTACTTC. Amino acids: CASSYAWGQNYEQYF.

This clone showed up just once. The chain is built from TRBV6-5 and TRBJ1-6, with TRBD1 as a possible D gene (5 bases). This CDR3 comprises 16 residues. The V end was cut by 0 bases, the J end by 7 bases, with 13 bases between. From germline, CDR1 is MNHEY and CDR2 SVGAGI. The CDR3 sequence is CASSYSSRVRNSPLHF. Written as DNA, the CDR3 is TGTGCCAGCAGTTACTCGTCCAGGGTACGCAATTCACCCCTCCACTTT.

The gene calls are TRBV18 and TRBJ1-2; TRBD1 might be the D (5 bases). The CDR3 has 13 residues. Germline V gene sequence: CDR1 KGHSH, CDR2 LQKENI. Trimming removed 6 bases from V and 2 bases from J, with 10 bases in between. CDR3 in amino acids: CASSQDKNYGYTF. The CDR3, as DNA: TGTGCCAGCTCTCAGGACAAGAACTATGGCTACACCTTC.

CDR3 sequence reads: CASSSEGGGYTF. DNA for the CDR3: TGTGCCAGCAGTTCTGAAGGGGGTGGCTACACCTTC. The chain couples TRBV27 to TRBJ1-2; D is possibly TRBD1 (6 bases). Looked up from germline, CDR1 is MNHEY and CDR2 is SMNVEV (reference sequence). Trimming shortened V by 4 bases and J by 7 bases, and 10 bases separated the two germline ends. This CDR3 spans 12 amino acids.

CDR3 sequence reads: CASSLTGGTVGTEAFF. CDR3 in DNA: TGTGCCAGCAGCTTAACTGGGGGGACCGTCGGTACTGAAGCTTTCTTT. The chain employs TRBV7-3 and TRBJ1-1; maybe TRBD1 (5 bases). V was pared by 0 bases and J by 5 bases, with 16 bases between. Germline V gene lookup returns CDR1 SGHTA and CDR2 FQGTGA. There are 16 residues in the CDR3. Variable domain in full (rest from reference TRBV7-3 and TRBJ1-1): GAGVSQTPSNKVTEKGKYVELRCDPISGHTALYWYRQSLGQGPEFLIYFQGTGAADDSGLPNDRFFAVRPEGSVSTLKIQRTERGDSAVYLCASSLTGGTVGTEAFFGQGTRLTVV.

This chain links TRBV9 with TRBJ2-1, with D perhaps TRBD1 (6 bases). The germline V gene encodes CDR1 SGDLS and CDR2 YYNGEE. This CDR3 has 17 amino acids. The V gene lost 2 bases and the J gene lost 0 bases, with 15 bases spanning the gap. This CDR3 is CASSVLDSPSSYNEQFF. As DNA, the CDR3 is TGTGCCAGCAGCGTGCTGGACAGCCCGAGCTCCTACAATGAGCAGTTCTTC.

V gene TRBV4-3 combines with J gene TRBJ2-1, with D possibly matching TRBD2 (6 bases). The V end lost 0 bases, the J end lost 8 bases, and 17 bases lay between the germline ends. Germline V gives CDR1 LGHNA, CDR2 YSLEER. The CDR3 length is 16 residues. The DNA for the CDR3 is TGCGCCAGCAGCCAAGATTACACGGGAGCAGTCGATGAGCAGTTCTTC. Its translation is CASSQDYTGAVDEQFF.

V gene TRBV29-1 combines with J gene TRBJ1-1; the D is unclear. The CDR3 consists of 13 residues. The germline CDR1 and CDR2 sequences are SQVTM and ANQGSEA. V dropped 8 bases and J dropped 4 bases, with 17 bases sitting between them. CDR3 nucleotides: TGCAGCCTACGGCGATCTCTAGGCACTGAAGCTTTCTTT. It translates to CSLRRSLGTEAFF.

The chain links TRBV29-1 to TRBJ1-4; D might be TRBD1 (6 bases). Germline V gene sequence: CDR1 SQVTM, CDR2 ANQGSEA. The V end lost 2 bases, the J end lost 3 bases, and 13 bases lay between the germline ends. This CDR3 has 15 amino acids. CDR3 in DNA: TGCAGCGTTGAAATGAGGACAGCATCTAATGAAAAACTGTTTTTT. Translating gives CSVEMRTASNEKLFF. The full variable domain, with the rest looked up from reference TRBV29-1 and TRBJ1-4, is SAVISQKPSRDICQRGTSLTIQCQVDSQVTMMFWYRQQPGQSLTLIATANQGSEATYESGFVIDKFPISRPNLTFSTLTVSNMSPEDSSIYLCSVEMRTASNEKLFFGSGTQLSVL.

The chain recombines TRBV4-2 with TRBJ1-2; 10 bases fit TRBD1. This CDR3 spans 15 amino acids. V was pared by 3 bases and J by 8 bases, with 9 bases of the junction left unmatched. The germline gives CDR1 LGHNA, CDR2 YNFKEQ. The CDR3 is CASSQGDRGKSGYTF. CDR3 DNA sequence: TGTGCCAGCAGCCAGGGGGACAGGGGAAAATCCGGCTACACCTTC.

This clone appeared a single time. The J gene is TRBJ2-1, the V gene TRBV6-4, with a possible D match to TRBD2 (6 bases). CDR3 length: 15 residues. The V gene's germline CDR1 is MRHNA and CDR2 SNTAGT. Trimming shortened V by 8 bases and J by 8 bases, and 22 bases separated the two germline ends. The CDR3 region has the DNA TGTGCCAGCGCGGCAATAGCGACAGCTAGCGATGAGCAGTTCTTC. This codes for CASAAIATASDEQFF.

CDR3 sequence reads: CASSPRGQDLYEQYF. The CDR3 coding sequence is TGTGCCAGCTCACCACGGGGACAGGATCTCTACGAGCAGTACTTC. The chain uses TRBV18 and TRBJ2-7, with 8 bases fitting TRBD1. The CDR3 consists of 15 residues. Losses at the gene ends were 1 base for V and 3 bases for J; bases not matched to a gene: 5. Germline V gene sequence: CDR1 KGHSH, CDR2 LQKENI.

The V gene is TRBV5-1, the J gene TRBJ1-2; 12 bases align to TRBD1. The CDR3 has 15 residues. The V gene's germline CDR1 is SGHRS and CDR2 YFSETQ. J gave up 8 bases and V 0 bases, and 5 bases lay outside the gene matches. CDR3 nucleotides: TGCGCCAGCAGCTTGGCCGGGACAGGGGGCGAGGGCTACACCTTC. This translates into CASSLAGTGGEGYTF.